The 28 T cell receptor beta chains reported below all come from one sample, sequenced in a study of CD8 T cells in ankylosing spondylitis. Via MiXCR, TCRdb re-called the 5' RACE reads, giving one row per CDR3 protein. The table lists hundreds of thousands of distinct CDR3 sequences, about 10% of them singletons. Sequenced sample: blood, either unsorted or a sorted T cell fraction (not recorded which). The receptor source for this set is a male donor with ankylosing spondylitis or in good health (not recorded which).

This clonotype was observed many times. The chain is built from TRBV3-1 and TRBJ2-5, with 7 nucleotides matching TRBD1. CDR3 length: 13 amino acids. CDR1 and CDR2 from the germline V gene are LGHDT and YNNKEL (reference sequence). Unmatched junction bases numbered 5, after V lost 1 base and J lost 9 bases. CDR3 sequence reads: CASSQGRGFSQYF. In nucleotides, the CDR3 is TGTGCCAGCAGCCAAGGCAGGGGGTTCTCCCAGTACTTC.

This clonotype was counted at least ten times. The CDR3 DNA sequence: TGTGCCAGCAGCTTTACAGGTCTAAACCAAGAGACCCAGTACTTC. Amino acids: CASSFTGLNQETQYF. The chain is built from TRBV7-6 and TRBJ2-5; D is possibly TRBD1 (5 bases). Per germline, CDR1 SGHVS and CDR2 FNYEAQ. Trimming took 3 bases from V and 0 from J, leaving 11 bases between them. The CDR3 spans 15 residues.

About this clonotype: A much more abundant neighbour one base away suggests this may be a read error. The chain uses TRBV15 and TRBJ1-5; D not certain. CDR1 and CDR2 from the germline V gene are LNHNV and YYDKDF (reference sequence). The CDR3 spans 12 residues. CDR3 nucleotides: TGTGCCACCAGCAGAGCGAATCACCCCCAGCATTTT. Its protein product is CATSRANHPQHF.

This clonotype was seen repeatedly, ten times or more. This chain uses TRBV20-1 with TRBJ1-5; TRBD1 aligns across 9 bases. CDR1 and CDR2 (germline): DFQATT, SNEGSKA (reference sequence). The V and J ends lost 4 bases and 2 bases, in that order; junction bases with no gene match: 6. CDR3 length: 15 amino acids. In nucleotides, the CDR3 is TGCAGTGCTACCGGGACAGGGAAGGGCAATCAGCCCCAGCATTTT. It yields the protein CSATGTGKGNQPQHF.

This clonotype was seen more than once but under ten times. This rearrangement joins TRBV3-1 to TRBJ1-2, with D perhaps TRBD1 (5 bases). V was pared by 3 bases and J by 9 bases, with 17 bases between. There are 14 residues in the CDR3. The germline V gene has CDR1 LGHDT and CDR2 YNNKEL (reference sequence). The CDR3 reads CASSHPLQDSSYTF. CDR3 in DNA: TGTGCCAGCAGCCATCCATTACAGGACTCAAGCTACACCTTC.

This clonotype was counted once. The chain has TRBV3-1 and TRBJ2-5, with a tentative D call TRBD1 (5 bases). The V gene lost 0 bases and the J gene lost 5 bases, with 13 bases spanning the gap. This CDR3 has 15 amino acids. Germline values: CDR1 LGHDT, CDR2 YNNKEL (reference sequence). The DNA for the CDR3 is TGTGCCAGCAGCCAAGAGGGCAGGGATTGGGAGACCCAGTACTTC. Its translation is CASSQEGRDWETQYF.

This clonotype was recorded a few times. This chain joins TRBV12-3 or TRBV12-4 and TRBJ2-6; the D is unclear. CDR3 length: 14 amino acids. V shed 2 bases and J shed 1 base, with 3 bases lying between them. CDR3 DNA: TGTGCCAGCAGTTTAATGTCTGGGGCCAACGTCCTGACTTTC. Translating it yields CASSLMSGANVLTF.

The table lists this clonotype with many counts. The CDR3 reads CAISEQTRVTGLYGYTF. Here the CDR3 DNA reads TGTGCCATCAGTGAGCAAACCCGAGTGACAGGGCTCTATGGCTACACCTTC. The genes are TRBV10-3 and TRBJ1-2, with 7 nucleotides matching TRBD1. From germline, CDR1 is ENHRY and CDR2 SYGVKD. The J segment lost 4 bases and the V segment lost 2 bases, leaving 13 bases of the junction unmatched. This CDR3 is 17 amino acids long.

In its sample, this clonotype was seen a few times. The chain has TRBV24-1 and TRBJ2-7; D is perhaps TRBD2 (6 bases). CDR1 and CDR2 from the germline V gene are KGHDR and SFDVKD. This CDR3 has 14 residues. Trimming took 3 bases from V and 3 from J, leaving 11 bases between them. CDR3 coding DNA: TGTGCCACCAGTGATAGGAGGGTGGGCTACGAGCAGTACTTC. Translated: CATSDRRVGYEQYF.

The V call is TRBV2, the J call TRBJ2-2; 9 bases agree with TRBD1. The CDR3 extends over 15 amino acids. Germline trimming cut 6 bases from V and 5 bases from J; bases unmatched to any gene: 7. Germline values: CDR1 SNHLY, CDR2 FYNNEI. CDR3 in amino acids: CASRYGTGRTGELFF. The CDR3 DNA is TGTGCCAGCAGATACGGGACAGGGAGAACCGGGGAGCTGTTTTTT. Full variable domain (remainder filled in from reference TRBV2 and TRBJ2-2): EPEVTQTPSHQVTQMGQEVILRCVPISNHLYFYWYRQILGQKVEFLVSFYNNEISEKSEIFDDQFSVERPDGSNFTLKIRSTKLEDSAMYFCASRYGTGRTGELFFGEGSRLTVL.

This clonotype has ten or more counts. The rearrangement links TRBV11-1 to TRBJ1-1, with D possibly TRBD1 on 5 matching bases. CDR1 is SGHAT, CDR2 FQDESV, per germline (reference sequence). V was pared by 3 bases and J by 3 bases, with 14 bases between. This CDR3 is 15 amino acids long. The DNA for the CDR3 is TGTGCCAGCAGCTTCGGTGAGGGGTTGGACACTGAAGCTTTCTTT. The encoded protein is CASSFGEGLDTEAFF.

This clonotype was recorded a few times. The chain joins TRBV12-3 or TRBV12-4 to TRBJ2-7; D is uncertain. The length of the CDR3 is 15 residues. Trimming took off 6 bases at V and 3 bases at J, with 18 bases between the two ends. The CDR3 nucleotides read TGTGCCAGCAGCCTCTGGTTTAGGAGTGACTACGAGCAGTACTTC. Translating gives CASSLWFRSDYEQYF.

Ten or more counts support this clonotype. V usage is TRBV6-1 and J usage is TRBJ1-2, with TRBD1 matching 7 bases. This CDR3 spans 16 amino acids. J was trimmed by 0 bases and V by 5 bases; bases with no gene match: 9. Germline values: CDR1 MNHNS, CDR2 SASEGT. CDR3: CASSRDSPKTNYGYTF. Here the CDR3 DNA reads TGTGCCAGCAGTCGGGACAGCCCGAAGACTAACTATGGCTACACCTTC.

Comment on this clonotype: A much bigger clone sits one base away, suggesting this may be a read error. Lacking the conserved final phenylalanine or tryptophan, this CDR3 likely reflects a read error. The chain is built from TRBV24-1 and TRBJ2-1; 7 nucleotides agree with TRBD1. The V gene's germline CDR1 is KGHDR and CDR2 SFDVKD. Trimming cost V 4 bases and J 8 bases; bases outside gene matches: 7. The length of the CDR3 is 14 residues. The CDR3 loop is CATSDRQGRYEQFL. The CDR3 bases are TGTGCCACCAGTGACCGACAGGGTCGGTATGAGCAGTTCCTC.

This clonotype was seen many times. The gene calls are TRBV20-1 and TRBJ1-6; no definite D call. The CDR3 contains 13 residues. Trimming pared 5 bases from V and 8 bases from J, leaving 13 bases between. Germline lookup yields CDR1 DFQATT and CDR2 SNEGSKA (reference sequence). The CDR3 nucleotides are TGCAGTGCTCCCAGGACCCCCGATTCACCCCTCCACTTT. Its translation: CSAPRTPDSPLHF.

For this clonotype: This CDR3 fails to terminate in the conserved phenylalanine or tryptophan, so it likely reflects a read error. The V and J genes are TRBV30 and TRBJ1-5; D remains unclear. Germline CDR1 reads GTSNPN; CDR2 reads SVGIG (reference sequence). This CDR3 is built from 15 residues. Trimming removed 3 bases at V and 1 base at J, with 13 bases between. CDR3 sequence reads: CAWRSSGTSNQPQHY. The CDR3 bases are TGTGCCTGGAGGTCCAGCGGAACAAGCAATCAGCCCCAGCATTAT.

This clonotype was counted between two and nine times. The chain couples TRBV12-3 or TRBV12-4 to TRBJ2-4; possible D gene TRBD2, 6 bases. The V gene lost 0 bases and the J gene lost 7 bases, with 10 bases spanning the gap. There are 14 residues in the CDR3. The CDR3 nucleotides are TGTGCCAGCAGTTTAGCGGGGGGAGGTAACATTCAGTACTTC. Protein: CASSLAGGGNIQYF.

This clonotype was seen a few times. The chain has TRBV20-1 and TRBJ2-7; D gene ambiguous. Deletions cut 7 bases from V and 2 bases from J, with 21 bases between. From germline, CDR1 is DFQATT and CDR2 SNEGSKA (reference sequence). The CDR3 extends over 15 amino acids. The CDR3 nucleotides are TGCAGTGGCCAGCCCCCGGGCGGAGCAACCTACGAGCAGTACTTC. The encoded protein is CSGQPPGGATYEQYF.

Worth noting for this clonotype: Just one base apart from a much larger clone, this may be a read error. This chain's CDR3 is CASSEKDSKSGDTF. The CDR3 nucleotides read TGTGCCAGCAGTGAAAAGGACAGTAAGTCGGGCGACACCTTC. The V call is TRBV6-1, the J call TRBJ1-2; tentative D call: TRBD1 (6 bases). The CDR3 is 14 residues long. The V gene lost 2 bases and the J gene lost 12 bases, with 19 bases spanning the gap. Germline-derived CDR1 and CDR2 are MNHNS and SASEGT.

V usage is TRBV11-3 and J usage is TRBJ2-3; 8 nucleotides align to TRBD1. Germline trimming cut 3 bases from V and 4 bases from J; bases unmatched to any gene: 3. Germline CDR1 is SGHNT and CDR2 is YENEEA. The CDR3 runs to 14 residues. CDR3 sequence reads: CASSFTQGADTQYF. DNA for the CDR3: TGTGCCAGCAGCTTTACACAGGGGGCAGATACGCAGTATTTT.

This clonotype turned up a few times. The rearrangement joins TRBV5-1 to TRBJ2-5; 7 bases are shared with TRBD1. Germline assignment: CDR1 SGHRS and CDR2 YFSETQ. CDR3 length equals 15 residues. V shed 0 bases and J 6 bases; nucleotides not matched to a gene: 8. The CDR3 reads CASSLGQGVGQTQYF. For the CDR3, the DNA is TGCGCCAGCAGCTTGGGACAGGGTGTCGGCCAGACCCAGTACTTC.

This clonotype was counted only a few times. The chain combines TRBV5-6 with TRBJ1-3, with TRBD1 identical over 7 bases. V was clipped by 1 base and J by 0 bases; unmatched bases: 1. Germline CDR1 and CDR2: SGHDT and YYEEEE. This CDR3 region has 15 residues. The chain's CDR3 is CASSLRTGSGNTIYF. The CDR3 region has the DNA TGTGCCAGCAGCTTGAGGACAGGCTCTGGAAACACCATATATTTT.

About this clonotype: Relative to the germline gene, one junction end is altered; a read error may explain this. The genes are TRBV20-1 and TRBJ1-4; 10 positions agree with TRBD1. The V gene's germline CDR1 is DFQATT and CDR2 SNEGSKA (reference sequence). CDR3 length: 15 residues. The CDR3 protein is CSAPPPGQGNEKLFF. The CDR3 DNA follows: TGCAGTGCCCCCCCCCCGGGACAGGGGAATGAGAAACTGTTTTTT.

This clonotype was seen many times. The chain employs TRBV12-3 or TRBV12-4 and TRBJ1-1, with 9 bases identical to TRBD1. The V gene end was trimmed by 6 bases and the J gene end by 4 bases; junction bases not matched to a gene: 6. The CDR3 is 14 residues long. The CDR3 coding sequence is TGTGCCAGCAGAGGACAGGGGAGCGTCACTGAAGCTTTCTTT. Its translation is CASRGQGSVTEAFF.

The chain has TRBV7-3 and TRBJ2-3, with 8 bases matching TRBD1. The junction had 10 bases not matched to a gene; V was cut back by 1 base and J by 7 bases. The CDR3 contains 16 residues. Germline-derived CDR1 and CDR2 are SGHTA and FQGTGA. For the CDR3, the DNA is TGTGCCAGCAGCTTAAACGAGGGCAGGGGGCTCCATACGCAGTATTTT. Protein sequence: CASSLNEGRGLHTQYF.

This clonotype was detected a few times. The chain joins TRBV5-6 to TRBJ2-7, with TRBD1 matching over 9 bases. From germline, CDR1 is SGHDT and CDR2 YYEEEE. The CDR3 has 15 residues. V trimming: 3 bases; J trimming: 3 bases; junction bases outside the gene matches: 7. In DNA form, the CDR3 reads TGTGCCAGCAGCTCGACCGGGACAGGGCGCTACGAGCAGTACTTC. The encoded protein is CASSSTGTGRYEQYF. Filled out from reference TRBV5-6 and TRBJ2-7, the complete variable domain reads DAGVTQSPTHLIKTRGQQVTLRCSPKSGHDTVSWYQQALGQGPQFIFQYYEEEERQRGNFPDRFSGHQFPNYSSELNVNALLLGDSALYLCASSSTGTGRYEQYFGPGTRLTVT.

This rearrangement joins TRBV27 to TRBJ2-3; the D gene is possibly TRBD1 (6 bases). This CDR3 region has 14 residues. Trimming removed 6 bases from V and 0 bases from J, with 10 bases in between. Germline V lookup: CDR1 MNHEY, CDR2 SMNVEV (reference sequence). This CDR3 reads CASSQGQSTDTQYF. The DNA for the CDR3 is TGTGCCAGCAGCCAAGGACAGAGCACAGATACGCAGTATTTT.

This clonotype has ten or more counts. This rearrangement joins TRBV7-2 to TRBJ2-5; D not certain. The V gene's germline CDR1 is SGHTA and CDR2 FQGNSA. The V end lost 3 bases, the J end lost 5 bases, and 10 bases lay between the germline ends. This CDR3 has 13 amino acids. The CDR3 nucleotides read TGTGCCAGCAGCTTGGGGTATTTTGAGACCCAGTACTTC. As protein: CASSLGYFETQYF.